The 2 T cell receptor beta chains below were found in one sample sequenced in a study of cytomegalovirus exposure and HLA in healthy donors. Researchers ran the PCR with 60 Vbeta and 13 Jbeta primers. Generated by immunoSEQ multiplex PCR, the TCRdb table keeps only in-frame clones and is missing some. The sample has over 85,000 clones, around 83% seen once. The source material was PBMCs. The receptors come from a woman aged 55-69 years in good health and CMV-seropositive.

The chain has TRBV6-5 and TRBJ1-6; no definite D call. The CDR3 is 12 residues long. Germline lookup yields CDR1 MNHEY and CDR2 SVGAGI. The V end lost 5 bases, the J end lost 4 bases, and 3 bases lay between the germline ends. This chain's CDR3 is CASSPYNSPLHF. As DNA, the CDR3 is TGTGCCAGCAGTCCGTATAATTCACCCCTCCACTTT.

The CDR3 coding sequence is TGTGCCAGCAGAACACAGGGGGAGGGCTACGAGCAGTACTTC. Protein sequence: CASRTQGEGYEQYF. The V call is TRBV6-1, the J call TRBJ2-7, with D maybe TRBD1 (8 bases). This CDR3 contains 14 residues. Germline V gene sequence: CDR1 MNHNS, CDR2 SASEGT. V was pared by 6 bases and J by 3 bases, with 15 bases between.